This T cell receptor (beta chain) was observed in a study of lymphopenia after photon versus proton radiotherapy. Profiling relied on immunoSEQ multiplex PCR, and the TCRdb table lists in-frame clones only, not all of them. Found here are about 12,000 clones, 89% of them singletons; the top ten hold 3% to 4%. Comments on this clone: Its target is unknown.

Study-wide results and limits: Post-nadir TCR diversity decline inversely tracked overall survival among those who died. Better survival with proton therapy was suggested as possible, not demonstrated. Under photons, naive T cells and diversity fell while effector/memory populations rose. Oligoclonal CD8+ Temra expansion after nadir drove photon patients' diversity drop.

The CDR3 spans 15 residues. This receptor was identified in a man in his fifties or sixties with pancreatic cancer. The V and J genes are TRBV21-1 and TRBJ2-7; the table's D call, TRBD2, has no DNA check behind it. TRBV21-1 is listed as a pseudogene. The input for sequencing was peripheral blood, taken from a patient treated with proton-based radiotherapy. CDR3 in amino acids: CASSKDGTSGYEQYF. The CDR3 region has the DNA TGTGCCAGCAGCAAAGACGGGACTAGCGGCTACGAGCAGTACTTC.